This TCR beta chain was retrieved from a study of technical replicates of blood from several donors. Assay: immunoSEQ multiplex PCR; the TCRdb copy retains only in-frame clones and omits some. The table lists just over 55,000 clones, 85% to 95% of them singletons. From germline, CDR1 is SGHNT and CDR2 YENEEA. Unmatched junction bases numbered 16, after V lost 5 bases and J lost 7 bases. The CDR3 loop spans 16 amino acids. The source material was PBMCs. This rearrangement joins TRBV11-3 to TRBJ2-7; 8 bases align to TRBD2. The origin of this receptor is a human donor in good health. Some clones in this sample may be carry-over from other donors' samples. CDR3 sequence reads: CASSRSSGGASGEQYF. The CDR3 DNA follows: TGTGCCAGCAGCCGTAGCTCCGGGGGGGCATCGGGAGAGCAGTACTTC.